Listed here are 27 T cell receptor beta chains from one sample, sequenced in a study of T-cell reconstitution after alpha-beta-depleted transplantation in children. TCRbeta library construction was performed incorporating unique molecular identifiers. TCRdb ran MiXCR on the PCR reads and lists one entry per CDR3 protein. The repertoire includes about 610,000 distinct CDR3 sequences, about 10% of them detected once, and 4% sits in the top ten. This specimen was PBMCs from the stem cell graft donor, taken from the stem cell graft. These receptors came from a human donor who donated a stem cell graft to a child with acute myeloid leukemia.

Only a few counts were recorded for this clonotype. The CDR3 nucleotides are TGCAGTGCTAGAGCCCCCGGGGGTTGGAACACTGAAGCTTTCTTT. Residues: CSARAPGGWNTEAFF. This chain uses TRBV20-1 with TRBJ1-1; possible D gene TRBD1, 5 bases. The germline V and J ends were trimmed by 1 base and 1 base, with 13 bases remaining between them. The CDR3 totals 15 residues. CDR1 and CDR2 from the germline V gene are DFQATT and SNEGSKA (reference sequence).

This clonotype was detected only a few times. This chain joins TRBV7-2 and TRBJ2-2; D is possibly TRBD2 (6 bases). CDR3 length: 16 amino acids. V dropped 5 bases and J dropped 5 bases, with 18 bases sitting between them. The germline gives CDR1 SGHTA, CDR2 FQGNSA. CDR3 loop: CASSLRGGSWTGELFF. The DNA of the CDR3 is TGTGCCAGCAGCCTCCGTGGGGGGAGTTGGACCGGGGAGCTGTTTTTT.

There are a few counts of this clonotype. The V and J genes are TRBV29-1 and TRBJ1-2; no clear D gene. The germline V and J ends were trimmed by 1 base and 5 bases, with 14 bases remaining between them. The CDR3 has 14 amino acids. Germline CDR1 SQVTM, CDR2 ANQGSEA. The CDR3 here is CSVEAAGEAYGYTF. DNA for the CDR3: TGCAGCGTTGAAGCGGCAGGCGAGGCGTATGGCTACACCTTC.

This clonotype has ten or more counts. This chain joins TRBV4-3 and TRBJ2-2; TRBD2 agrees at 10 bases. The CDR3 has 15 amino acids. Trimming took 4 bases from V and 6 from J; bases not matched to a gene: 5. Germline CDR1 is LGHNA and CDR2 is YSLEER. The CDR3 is CASSRGTSVAGELFF. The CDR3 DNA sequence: TGCGCCAGCAGCCGAGGGACTAGCGTGGCCGGGGAGCTGTTTTTT.

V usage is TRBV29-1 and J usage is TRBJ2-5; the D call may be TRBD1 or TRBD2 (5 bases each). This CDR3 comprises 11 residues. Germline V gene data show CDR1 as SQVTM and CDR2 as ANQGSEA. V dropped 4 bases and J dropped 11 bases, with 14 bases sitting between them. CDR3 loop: CSVAKGPQQYF. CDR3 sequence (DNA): TGCAGCGTTGCGAAGGGACCCCAACAGTACTTC. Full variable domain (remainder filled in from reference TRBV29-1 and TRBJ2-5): SAVISQKPSRDICQRGTSLTIQCQVDSQVTMMFWYRQQPGQSLTLIATANQGSEATYESGFVIDKFPISRPNLTFSTLTVSNMSPEDSSIYLCSVAKGPQQYFGPGTRLLVL.

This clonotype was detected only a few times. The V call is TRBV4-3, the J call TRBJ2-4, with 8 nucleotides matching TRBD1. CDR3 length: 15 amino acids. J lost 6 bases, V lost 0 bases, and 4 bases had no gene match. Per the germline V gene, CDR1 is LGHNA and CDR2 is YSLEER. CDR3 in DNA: TGCGCCAGCAGCCAAGATCAGGGGGCGCGAAACATTCAGTACTTC. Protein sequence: CASSQDQGARNIQYF.

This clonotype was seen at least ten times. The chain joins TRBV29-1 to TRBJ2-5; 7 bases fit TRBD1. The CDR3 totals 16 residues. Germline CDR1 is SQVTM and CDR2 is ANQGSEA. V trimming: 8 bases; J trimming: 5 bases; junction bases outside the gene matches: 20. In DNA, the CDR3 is TGCAGCATTTTGCTAACAGGGGAAGGGTGGGGGGAGACCCAGTACTTC. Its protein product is CSILLTGEGWGETQYF.

The CDR3 DNA reads TGCAGTGCTAGAGACACGGGACTAGCGGGAGTAGGGTACGAGCAGTACTTC. Its translation: CSARDTGLAGVGYEQYF. The V and J genes are TRBV20-1 and TRBJ2-7, with 14 bases lining up with TRBD2. Germline trimming cut 0 bases from V and 4 bases from J; bases unmatched to any gene: 8. Germline values: CDR1 DFQATT, CDR2 SNEGSKA (reference sequence). The CDR3 is 17 amino acids.

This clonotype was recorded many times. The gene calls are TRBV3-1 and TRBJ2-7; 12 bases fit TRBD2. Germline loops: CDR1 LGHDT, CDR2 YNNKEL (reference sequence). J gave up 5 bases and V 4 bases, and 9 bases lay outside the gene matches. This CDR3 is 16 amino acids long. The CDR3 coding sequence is TGTGCCAGCAGCCGCCCCCGACTAGCGGGAGAAAACGAGCAGTACTTC. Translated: CASSRPRLAGENEQYF.

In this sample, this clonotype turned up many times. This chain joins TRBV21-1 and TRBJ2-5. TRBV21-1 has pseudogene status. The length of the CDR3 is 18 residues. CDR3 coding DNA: TGTGCCAGCAGCAAGGTCGACAGGGTTCTTTGGTCGGAAAAGACCCAGTACTTC. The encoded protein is CASSKVDRVLWSEKTQYF.

The CDR3 DNA is TGTGCCAGCAGTTTTCCCCCTGGTGAGCAGTTCTTC. This encodes CASSFPPGEQFF. The rearrangement links TRBV12-3 or TRBV12-4 to TRBJ2-1; no definite D call. The V end was cut by 3 bases, the J end by 9 bases, with 9 bases between. CDR3 length equals 12 residues.

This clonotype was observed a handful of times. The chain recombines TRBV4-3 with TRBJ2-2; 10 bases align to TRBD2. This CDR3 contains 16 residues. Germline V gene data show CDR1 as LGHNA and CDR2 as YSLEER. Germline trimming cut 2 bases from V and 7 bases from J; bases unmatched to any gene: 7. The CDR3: CASSQQAGGPGGELFF. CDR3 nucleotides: TGCGCCAGCAGCCAACAAGCGGGAGGGCCTGGCGGGGAGCTGTTTTTT.

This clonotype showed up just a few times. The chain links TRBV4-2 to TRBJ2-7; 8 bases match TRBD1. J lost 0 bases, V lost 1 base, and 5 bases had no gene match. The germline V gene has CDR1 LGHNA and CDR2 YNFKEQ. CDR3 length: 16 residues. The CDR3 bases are TGTGCCAGCAGCCAAGTCGGACAGGGAAACTCCTACGAGCAGTACTTC. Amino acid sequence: CASSQVGQGNSYEQYF.

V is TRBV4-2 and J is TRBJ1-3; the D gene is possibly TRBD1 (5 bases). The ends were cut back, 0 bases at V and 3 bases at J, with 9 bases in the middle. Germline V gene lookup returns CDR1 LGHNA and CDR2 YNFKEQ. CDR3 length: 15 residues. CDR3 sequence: CASSQDGDVGNTIYF. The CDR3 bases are TGTGCCAGCAGCCAAGATGGGGACGTTGGAAACACCATATATTTT.

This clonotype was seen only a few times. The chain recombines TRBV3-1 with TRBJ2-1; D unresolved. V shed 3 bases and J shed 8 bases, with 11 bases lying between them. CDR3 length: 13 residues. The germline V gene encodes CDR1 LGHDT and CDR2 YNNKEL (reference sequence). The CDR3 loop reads CASSHLGEDEQFF. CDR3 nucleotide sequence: TGTGCCAGCAGCCACCTAGGTGAGGATGAGCAGTTCTTC.

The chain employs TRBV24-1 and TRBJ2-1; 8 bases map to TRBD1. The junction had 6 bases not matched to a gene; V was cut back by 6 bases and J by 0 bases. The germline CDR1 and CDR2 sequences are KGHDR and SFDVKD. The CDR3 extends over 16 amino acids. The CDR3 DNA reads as TGTGCCACCAGTACCTGGACAGGGAGCTCCTACAATGAGCAGTTCTTC. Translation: CATSTWTGSSYNEQFF.

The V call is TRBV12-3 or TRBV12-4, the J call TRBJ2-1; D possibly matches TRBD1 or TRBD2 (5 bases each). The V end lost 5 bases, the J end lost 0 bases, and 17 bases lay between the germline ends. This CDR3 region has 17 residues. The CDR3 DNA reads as TGTGCCAGCAGTCCGTTAAGGGGAGCGGACTCCTACAATGAGCAGTTCTTC. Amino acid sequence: CASSPLRGADSYNEQFF.

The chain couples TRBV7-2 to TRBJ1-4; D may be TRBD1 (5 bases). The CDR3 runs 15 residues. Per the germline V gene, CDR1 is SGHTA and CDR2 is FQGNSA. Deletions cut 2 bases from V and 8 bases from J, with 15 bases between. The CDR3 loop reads CASSLNVGAGEKLFF. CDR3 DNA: TGTGCCAGCAGCTTAAATGTAGGGGCTGGAGAAAAACTGTTTTTT. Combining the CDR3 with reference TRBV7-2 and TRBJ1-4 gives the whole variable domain GAGVSQSPSNKVTEKGKDVELRCDPISGHTALYWYRQSLGQGLEFLIYFQGNSAPDKSGLPSDRFSAERTGGSVSTLTIQRTQQEDSAVYLCASSLNVGAGEKLFFGSGTQLSVL.

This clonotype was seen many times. The CDR3: CASSQKYNEQFF. CDR3 coding DNA: TGTGCCAGCAGTCAAAAGTACAATGAGCAGTTCTTC. The chain combines TRBV12-3 or TRBV12-4 with TRBJ2-1; D not resolved. This CDR3 has 12 residues. The ends were cut back, 5 bases at V and 4 bases at J, with 6 bases in the middle.

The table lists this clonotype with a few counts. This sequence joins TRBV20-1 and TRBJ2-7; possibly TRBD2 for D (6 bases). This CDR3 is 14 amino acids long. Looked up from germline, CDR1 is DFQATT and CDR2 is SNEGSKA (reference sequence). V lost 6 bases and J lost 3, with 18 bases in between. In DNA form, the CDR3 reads TGCAGTGCCCCGCTCTCTAGCGCTGGCTACGAGCAGTACTTC. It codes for CSAPLSSAGYEQYF.

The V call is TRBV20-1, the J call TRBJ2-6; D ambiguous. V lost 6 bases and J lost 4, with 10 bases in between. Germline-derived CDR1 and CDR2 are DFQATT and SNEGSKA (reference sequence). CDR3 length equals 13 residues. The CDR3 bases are TGCAGTGCAATTGTTAGGGGGGCCAACGTCCTGACTTTC. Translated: CSAIVRGANVLTF.

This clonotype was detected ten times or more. This chain's CDR3 is CASSFSSAQETQYF. CDR3 in DNA: TGTGCCAGCAGCTTTTCTAGCGCCCAAGAGACCCAGTACTTC. The chain joins TRBV5-5 to TRBJ2-5, with a possible D match to TRBD2 (6 bases). Trimming pared 2 bases from V and 1 base from J, leaving 9 bases between. Germline values: CDR1 SGHKS, CDR2 YYEKEE (reference sequence). The CDR3 contains 14 residues.

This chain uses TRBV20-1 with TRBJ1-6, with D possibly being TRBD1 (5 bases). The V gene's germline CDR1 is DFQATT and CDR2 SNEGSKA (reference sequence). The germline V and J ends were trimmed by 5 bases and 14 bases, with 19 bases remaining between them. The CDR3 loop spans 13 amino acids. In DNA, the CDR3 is TGCAGTGCTCCGGGACGACGGACCGGAACCCTCCACTTT. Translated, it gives CSAPGRRTGTLHF.

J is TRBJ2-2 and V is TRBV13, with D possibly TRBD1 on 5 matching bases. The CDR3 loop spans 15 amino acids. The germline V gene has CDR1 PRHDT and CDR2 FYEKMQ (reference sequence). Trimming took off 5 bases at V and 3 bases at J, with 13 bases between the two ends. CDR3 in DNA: TGTGCCAGCAGCCCTGGGGCCACCTACACCGGGGAGCTGTTTTTT. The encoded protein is CASSPGATYTGELFF.

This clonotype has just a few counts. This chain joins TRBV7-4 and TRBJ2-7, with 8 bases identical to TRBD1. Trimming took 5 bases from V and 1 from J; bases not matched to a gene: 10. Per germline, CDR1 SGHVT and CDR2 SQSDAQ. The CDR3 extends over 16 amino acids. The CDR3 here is CASSARTGQSSYEQYF. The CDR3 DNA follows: TGTGCCAGCAGCGCTCGGACAGGGCAGAGTTCCTACGAGCAGTACTTC.

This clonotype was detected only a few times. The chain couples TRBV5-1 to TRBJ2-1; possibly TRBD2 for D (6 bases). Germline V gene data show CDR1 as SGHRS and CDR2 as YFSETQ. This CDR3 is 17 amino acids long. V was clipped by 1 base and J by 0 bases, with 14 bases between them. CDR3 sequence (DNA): TGCGCCAGCAGCTTGTTTGGGCGGGGTAGCTCCTACAATGAGCAGTTCTTC. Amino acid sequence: CASSLFGRGSSYNEQFF.

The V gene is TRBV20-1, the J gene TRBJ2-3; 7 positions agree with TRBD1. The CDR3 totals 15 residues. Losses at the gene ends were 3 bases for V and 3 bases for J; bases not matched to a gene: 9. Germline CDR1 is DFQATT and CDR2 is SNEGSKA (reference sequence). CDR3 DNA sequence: TGCAGTGCTAGGTCAGCTCAACAGGGGACAGATACGCAGTATTTT. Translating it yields CSARSAQQGTDTQYF.